Each of the 13 T cell receptor beta chains below was sequenced from the same sample in a study of identical twins. From the 5' RACE reads, TCRdb called clonotypes with MiXCR, one entry per CDR3 protein. The sample lists some 330,000 distinct CDR3 sequences; 8.5% to 10% were seen once. The sequenced material came from naive T cells sorted from blood. The receptors stem from a woman aged 45-65 years in good health.

This clonotype was counted many times. V gene TRBV12-3 or TRBV12-4 combines with J gene TRBJ1-1, with D hard to call. The CDR3 is made up of 16 amino acids. Trimming took 0 bases from V and 2 from J, leaving 13 bases between them. CDR3 sequence (DNA): TGTGCCAGCAGTTTAGCGCTAATGATAGATAACACTGAAGCTTTCTTT. As protein: CASSLALMIDNTEAFF.

The sample holds many counts of this clonotype. The chain couples TRBV3-1 to TRBJ2-3; tentatively, D is TRBD1 or TRBD2 (7 bases each). V was shortened by 2 bases and J by 3 bases, with 12 bases between the two germline ends. The germline V gene has CDR1 LGHDT and CDR2 YNNKEL (reference sequence). The CDR3 loop spans 15 amino acids. CDR3 sequence (DNA): TGTGCCAGCAGCCAACAGGGGGGGGATACAGATACGCAGTATTTT. Its translation: CASSQQGGDTDTQYF.

The chain recombines TRBV5-1 with TRBJ1-1, with D unresolved. The CDR3 has 15 amino acids. Germline assignment: CDR1 SGHRS and CDR2 YFSETQ. The V and J ends lost 5 bases and 4 bases respectively, with 18 bases between them. DNA for the CDR3: TGCGCCAGCAGAGACCAGCGGGCTCCGAGCACTGAAGCTTTCTTT. Amino acids: CASRDQRAPSTEAFF.

This clonotype was counted a few times. The chain uses TRBV3-1 and TRBJ2-5; unclear D gene. Looked up from germline, CDR1 is LGHDT and CDR2 is YNNKEL (reference sequence). The ends were cut back, 4 bases at V and 6 bases at J, with 3 bases in the middle. The CDR3 length is 10 residues. The CDR3 nucleotides are TGTGCCAGCAGCCGCAAGACCCAGTACTTC. It yields the protein CASSRKTQYF.

The J gene is TRBJ2-2, the V gene TRBV24-1; D gene uncertain. Trimming removed 3 bases from V and 3 bases from J, with 4 bases in between. Germline V lookup: CDR1 KGHDR, CDR2 SFDVKD. There are 13 residues in the CDR3. The DNA for the CDR3 is TGTGCCACCAGTGATCGCGACACCGGGGAGCTGTTTTTT. Translated, it gives CATSDRDTGELFF.

The chain carries TRBV6-1 and TRBJ2-7, with 7 bases that match TRBD1. This CDR3 is built from 15 residues. The trim removed 1 base at V and 3 bases at J, leaving 6 bases unmatched. Germline lookup yields CDR1 MNHNS and CDR2 SASEGT. The CDR3 nucleotides are TGTGCCAGCAGTGAAGACTGGACAGGTGTCTACGAGCAGTACTTC. This translates into CASSEDWTGVYEQYF.

The chain is built from TRBV5-1 and TRBJ2-7; possibly TRBD1 for D (6 bases). Germline CDR1 reads SGHRS; CDR2 reads YFSETQ. This CDR3 is built from 14 residues. Trimming left V 0 bases short and J 3 bases short, with 10 bases between. CDR3 in amino acids: CASSLGGGIYEQYF. CDR3 nucleotides: TGCGCCAGCAGCTTGGGAGGGGGTATCTACGAGCAGTACTTC. The full variable domain, its missing parts supplied by reference TRBV5-1 and TRBJ2-7, is KAGVTQTPRYLIKTRGQQVTLSCSPISGHRSVSWYQQTPGQGLQFLFEYFSETQRNKGNFPGRFSGRQFSNSRSEMNVSTLELGDSALYLCASSLGGGIYEQYFGPGTRLTVT.

This clonotype showed up many times. The chain joins TRBV29-1 to TRBJ2-1; perhaps TRBD1 as D (7 bases). The V end lost 6 bases, the J end lost 4 bases, and 22 bases lay between the germline ends. Germline-derived CDR1 and CDR2 are SQVTM and ANQGSEA. The CDR3 spans 16 residues. The CDR3 coding sequence is TGCAGCGTCCCCATAGGGGGCGGGACAGTTTACAATGAGCAGTTCTTC. This gives the protein CSVPIGGGTVYNEQFF.

The chain employs TRBV6-6 and TRBJ1-2; no reliable D call. This CDR3 is built from 12 residues. The germline V gene has CDR1 MNHNY and CDR2 SVGAGI (reference sequence). V lost 2 bases to trimming and J lost 4 bases, with 5 bases between them. The CDR3 sequence is CASSYTTYGYTF. The CDR3 region has the DNA TGTGCCAGCAGTTACACGACCTATGGCTACACCTTC.

This clonotype was observed a handful of times. This chain uses TRBV10-3 with TRBJ2-5; 9 nucleotides align to TRBD1. V dropped 2 bases and J dropped 7; count of bases not matched to a gene: 5. Germline lookup yields CDR1 ENHRY and CDR2 SYGVKD. This CDR3 comprises 14 residues. CDR3 DNA sequence: TGTGCCATCAGTGAGACAGGGGGCGCGGGGACCCAGTACTTC. This codes for CAISETGGAGTQYF.

The chain uses TRBV20-1 and TRBJ2-1; TRBD2 is a possible D gene (6 bases). The CDR3 consists of 12 residues. Between the trimmed V and J ends, which lost 7 bases and 1 base, there was a span of 8 bases. The V gene's germline CDR1 is DFQATT and CDR2 SNEGSKA (reference sequence). The CDR3 nucleotides read TGCAGTGTCCGGGGGTCCTACAATGAGCAGTTCTTC. It translates to CSVRGSYNEQFF.

The V call is TRBV19, the J call TRBJ2-7, with TRBD2 matching over 11 bases. Germline V gene data show CDR1 as LNHDA and CDR2 as SQIVND (reference sequence). This CDR3 is built from 17 residues. V gave up 11 bases and J gave up 2 bases; unmatched junction bases: 17. The CDR3 nucleotides are TGTGCCTCATCGAGTGGGATAGCGGGAGGGATTACCTACGAGCAGTACGTC. Its translation: CASSSGIAGGITYEQYV.

As regards this clonotype: Being one base from a much bigger clone, this may be a read error. The genes are TRBV10-2 and TRBJ2-3, with D perhaps matching TRBD2 (6 bases). The CDR3 loop spans 16 amino acids. Trimming left V 6 bases short and J 2 bases short, with 18 bases between. CDR1 and CDR2 (germline): WSHSY, SAAADI. CDR3 sequence: CASSLIPGLSTDTQYF. The CDR3 DNA sequence: TGCGCCAGCAGCCTAATTCCGGGACTCTCCACAGATACGCAGTATTTT.